The 27 T cell receptor beta chains presented below share a single source sample, sequenced in a study of blood T cell repertoires in COVID-19. Produced via immunoSEQ multiplex PCR; TCRdb's table is partial and in-frame only. The data contain 150,000 to 200,000 clones, roughly four fifths of them seen just once; the ten biggest clones take up 6% to 7%. The sample taken for sequencing was peripheral blood. The receptors were gathered from a woman in her thirties or forties with acute or convalescent COVID-19.

The chain links TRBV11-2 to TRBJ2-5; 9 bases fit TRBD2. This CDR3 region has 16 residues. V lost 1 base to trimming and J lost 4 bases; unmatched junction nucleotides: 7. From germline, CDR1 is SGHAT and CDR2 FQNNGV. CDR3: CASSLGGSGSRETQYF. CDR3 DNA sequence: TGTGCCAGCAGCTTAGGCGGTAGCGGGAGTAGAGAGACCCAGTACTTC.

This chain links TRBV2 with TRBJ1-4, with 8 bases aligning to TRBD1. CDR1 and CDR2 from the germline V gene are SNHLY and FYNNEI. J was trimmed by 10 bases and V by 5 bases; bases with no gene match: 3. The CDR3 contains 12 residues. The chain's CDR3 is CASSQTGGKLFF. DNA for the CDR3: TGTGCCAGCAGTCAAACAGGGGGAAAACTGTTTTTT.

J is TRBJ1-6 and V is TRBV18, with a possible D match to TRBD1 (5 bases). CDR1 and CDR2 (germline): KGHSH, LQKENI. V was trimmed by 6 bases and J by 3 bases, leaving 9 bases between them. The CDR3 is made up of 14 amino acids. The CDR3 is CASSPTDYNSPLHF. CDR3 DNA: TGTGCCAGCTCTCCGACAGACTATAATTCACCCCTCCACTTT.

This chain connects TRBV23-1 to TRBJ2-2; 7 bases are a match to TRBD1. TRBV23-1 has ORF status, its function being uncertain. CDR3 length: 17 amino acids. V trimming: 2 bases; J trimming: 2 bases; junction bases outside the gene matches: 8. As DNA, the CDR3 is TGCGCCAGCAGTCAAAGCAGGGGGTGGGGTAACACCGGGGAGCTGTTTTTT. The encoded protein is CASSQSRGWGNTGELFF.

The chain couples TRBV5-1 to TRBJ1-2; tentative D call: TRBD1 (6 bases). Germline V gene sequence: CDR1 SGHRS, CDR2 YFSETQ. The V and J ends lost 4 bases and 7 bases respectively, with 14 bases between them. This CDR3 has 13 residues. The CDR3 sequence is CASSPTGSAGYTF. The CDR3 DNA sequence: TGCGCCAGCAGCCCAACAGGGAGTGCTGGCTACACCTTC. The full variable domain, completed using reference TRBV5-1 and TRBJ1-2, is KAGVTQTPRYLIKTRGQQVTLSCSPISGHRSVSWYQQTPGQGLQFLFEYFSETQRNKGNFPGRFSGRQFSNSRSEMNVSTLELGDSALYLCASSPTGSAGYTFGSGTRLTVV.

A single count supports this clone. This rearrangement joins TRBV18 to TRBJ1-6, with TRBD1 matching over 8 bases. Germline CDR1 is KGHSH and CDR2 is LQKENI. With 0 bases clipped from V and 10 bases from J, the junction kept 5 bases outside the gene matches. The CDR3 runs to 15 residues. CDR3 nucleotides: TGTGCCAGCTCACCACCGGGACAGGAGACGTCACCCCTCCACTTT. Its translation: CASSPPGQETSPLHF. The full variable domain, rest sourced from reference TRBV18 and TRBJ1-6, is NAGVMQNPRHLVRRRGQEARLRCSPMKGHSHVYWYRQLPEEGLKFMVYLQKENIIDESGMPKERFSAEFPKEGPSILRIQQVVRGDSAAYFCASSPPGQETSPLHFGNGTRLTVT.

J is TRBJ2-1 and V is TRBV24-1, with TRBD1 matching 8 bases. The CDR3 sequence is 16 residues long. Germline trimming cut 5 bases from V and 4 bases from J; bases unmatched to any gene: 9. Germline V gene sequence: CDR1 KGHDR, CDR2 SFDVKD. The CDR3 DNA reads TGTGCCACCAGTGCCCTGGCGGGACAGGAATACAATGAGCAGTTCTTC. Protein: CATSALAGQEYNEQFF.

This clone has only a few counts. V is TRBV7-9 and J is TRBJ1-2; D is perhaps TRBD1 (5 bases). The V end lost 7 bases, the J end lost 2 bases, and 11 bases lay between the germline ends. This CDR3 has 13 residues. Germline V gene lookup returns CDR1 SEHNR and CDR2 FQNEAQ (reference sequence). CDR3 DNA: TGTGCCAGCACGGGGCCTGGCAACTATGGCTACACCTTC. Its protein product is CASTGPGNYGYTF.

This sequence joins TRBV6-5 and TRBJ2-4; 8 positions match TRBD2. The V and J ends lost 5 bases and 9 bases, in that order; junction bases with no gene match: 12. The CDR3 is 15 residues long. The germline V gene has CDR1 MNHEY and CDR2 SVGAGI. CDR3 amino acids: CASSTRSGGPSIQYF. The CDR3 DNA follows: TGTGCCAGCAGTACCCGATCGGGGGGGCCTTCCATTCAGTACTTC.

Worth noting for this clone: A junction end diverges from the germline sequence, so it may reflect a read error. This chain connects TRBV9 to TRBJ1-6; D possibly corresponds to TRBD1 (6 bases). There are 14 residues in the CDR3. CDR1 is SGDLS, CDR2 YYNGEE, per germline. The CDR3 coding sequence is TGTGCCAGCAGCGCCGGACAGTATATTTCACCCCTCCACTTT. It is translated as CASSAGQYISPLHF. The full variable domain, with the rest looked up from reference TRBV9 and TRBJ1-6, is DSGVTQTPKHLITATGQRVTLRCSPRSGDLSVYWYQQSLDQGLQFLIQYYNGEERAKGNILERFSAQQFPDLHSELNLSSLELGDSALYFCASSAGQYISPLHFGNGTRLTVT.

The chain carries TRBV10-3 and TRBJ2-5, with 14 bases aligning to TRBD2. Germline V gene lookup returns CDR1 ENHRY and CDR2 SYGVKD. This CDR3 contains 16 residues. V was pared by 4 bases and J by 3 bases, with 4 bases of the junction left unmatched. The DNA of the CDR3 is TGTGCCATCAGTGCCGGGACTAGCGGGGGCGAAGAGACCCAGTACTTC. Amino acid sequence: CAISAGTSGGEETQYF.

The chain joins TRBV2 to TRBJ2-3, with a tentative D call TRBD1 (6 bases). CDR1 and CDR2 (germline): SNHLY, FYNNEI. The CDR3 runs 17 residues. V gave up 2 bases and J gave up 2 bases, with 17 bases separating them. CDR3 loop: CASSEPEDRLSTDTQYF. The DNA of the CDR3 is TGTGCCAGCAGTGAACCCGAAGACAGGCTGTCCACAGATACGCAGTATTTT.

The rearrangement uses TRBV30 and TRBJ1-1, with D maybe TRBD1 (6 bases). CDR3 length: 12 amino acids. Germline V gene lookup returns CDR1 GTSNPN and CDR2 SVGIG (reference sequence). The CDR3 here is CARGMLGTEAFF. In DNA form, the CDR3 reads TGTGCGAGGGGGATGTTGGGGACTGAAGCTTTCTTT.

This clone was recorded once. V usage is TRBV6-1 and J usage is TRBJ1-2; 11 positions agree with TRBD1. CDR1 and CDR2 (germline): MNHNS, SASEGT. CDR3 length: 14 residues. V dropped 6 bases and J dropped 8; count of bases not matched to a gene: 8. The DNA of the CDR3 is TGTGCCAGCAGCCTCGGACAGGGGGCTTTGGGCTACACCTTC. Its translation: CASSLGQGALGYTF.

This clone was picked up a small number of times. The chain carries TRBV10-1 and TRBJ2-2; 7 bases align to TRBD1. The CDR3 has 14 residues. Germline trimming cut 3 bases from V and 3 bases from J; bases unmatched to any gene: 1. Germline V CDR1 and CDR2: WNHNN, SYGVQD (reference sequence). The CDR3 here is CASSDGTDTGELFF. DNA for the CDR3: TGCGCCAGCAGTGACGGGACAGACACCGGGGAGCTGTTTTTT.

This clone was detected a few times. V gene TRBV6-5 combines with J gene TRBJ1-1, with 7 bases aligning to TRBD1. The CDR3 contains 15 residues. Germline values: CDR1 MNHEY, CDR2 SVGAGI. The V gene end was trimmed by 7 bases and the J gene end by 3 bases; junction bases not matched to a gene: 11. This CDR3 reads CASTFEGTAYTEAFF. Here the CDR3 DNA reads TGTGCCAGCACCTTCGAGGGGACAGCTTACACTGAAGCTTTCTTT.

The chain has TRBV4-2 and TRBJ1-3; D uncertain. Germline loops: CDR1 LGHNA, CDR2 YNFKEQ. The CDR3 length is 16 residues. V dropped 1 base and J dropped 4 bases, with 14 bases sitting between them. The DNA of the CDR3 is TGTGCCAGCAGCCAAGTCGCGGATTCCGCCGGAAACACCATATATTTT. The encoded protein is CASSQVADSAGNTIYF.

This sequence joins TRBV5-8 and TRBJ1-2, with D unclear. V lost 0 bases and J lost 7, with 16 bases in between. This CDR3 contains 15 residues. Germline V gives CDR1 SGHTS, CDR2 YDEGEE. For the CDR3, the DNA is TGTGCCAGCAGCTTGGCCGGGATCCAGCCGTTTGGCTACACCTTC. This sequence encodes CASSLAGIQPFGYTF.

This clone was counted many times. In DNA form, the CDR3 reads TGTGCCAGCACTACCGGGGGGACCCTCGGCGGGGAGCTGTTTTTT. Protein product: CASTTGGTLGGELFF. The chain carries TRBV19 and TRBJ2-2, with TRBD2 matching over 7 bases. Germline V gene data show CDR1 as LNHDA and CDR2 as SQIVND (reference sequence). The V gene end was trimmed by 9 bases and the J gene end by 7 bases; junction bases not matched to a gene: 14. The CDR3 has 15 amino acids.

This chain links TRBV9 with TRBJ2-1, with 9 bases identical to TRBD2. Germline CDR1 reads SGDLS; CDR2 reads YYNGEE. V shed 7 bases and J 6 bases; nucleotides not matched to a gene: 8. This CDR3 is 14 amino acids long. The CDR3 loop is CASAGGGVSNEQFF. DNA of the CDR3: TGTGCCAGCGCTGGCGGGGGGGTTTCCAATGAGCAGTTCTTC.

This clone was seen only a few times. This sequence joins TRBV19 and TRBJ2-1; 8 bases match TRBD1. V lost 5 bases and J lost 5; bases outside the gene matches: 5. The germline V gene encodes CDR1 LNHDA and CDR2 SQIVND (reference sequence). The CDR3 runs 14 residues. The CDR3 DNA reads TGTGCCAGTAGTCAGGGGGCAGGGGACAATGAGCAGTTCTTC. Its translation is CASSQGAGDNEQFF.

The chain combines TRBV10-3 with TRBJ2-7; 14 bases map to TRBD2. The CDR3 totals 16 residues. The V gene's germline CDR1 is ENHRY and CDR2 SYGVKD. The junction had 3 bases not matched to a gene; V was cut back by 2 bases and J by 3 bases. This CDR3 is CAISEPGTSGSYEQYF. The CDR3 DNA reads as TGTGCCATCAGTGAGCCGGGGACTAGCGGGAGCTACGAGCAGTACTTC.

The chain couples TRBV28 to TRBJ2-7, with D possibly being TRBD1 (5 bases). Trimming removed 6 bases from V and 6 bases from J, with 18 bases in between. Germline CDR1 MDHEN, CDR2 SYDVKM. The CDR3 has 14 residues. The DNA for the CDR3 is TGTGCCAGCAGCCCCTCCAGGGATTTTGGCGAGCAGTACTTC. This gives the protein CASSPSRDFGEQYF.

The V call is TRBV19, the J call TRBJ1-1; 7 nucleotides match TRBD1. V trimming: 3 bases; J trimming: 4 bases; junction bases outside the gene matches: 5. This CDR3 is 14 amino acids long. Germline V gene data show CDR1 as LNHDA and CDR2 as SQIVND (reference sequence). The CDR3 reads CASSIRDSGTEAFF. The DNA of the CDR3 is TGTGCCAGTAGTATCCGGGACAGTGGCACTGAAGCTTTCTTT. Filled out from reference TRBV19 and TRBJ1-1, the complete variable domain reads DGGITQSPKYLFRKEGQNVTLSCEQNLNHDAMYWYRQDPGQGLRLIYYSQIVNDFQKGDIAEGYSVSREKKESFPLTVTSAQKNPTAFYLCASSIRDSGTEAFFGQGTRLTVV.

The chain is built from TRBV4-1 and TRBJ2-7; 10 bases agree with TRBD2. Germline values: CDR1 MGHRA, CDR2 YSYEKL. This CDR3 comprises 16 residues. V shed 3 bases and J 3 bases; nucleotides not matched to a gene: 8. CDR3 DNA sequence: TGCGCCAGCAGCCATAGCCTAGCGGGGGCGAACTACGAGCAGTACTTC. This sequence encodes CASSHSLAGANYEQYF.

This clone has just one count. Within the sample, other DNA sequences also encode this same CDR3. The chain couples TRBV28 to TRBJ2-7; D not resolved. V lost 2 bases and J lost 2, with 4 bases in between. Germline CDR1 is MDHEN and CDR2 is SYDVKM. The CDR3 runs 12 residues. Here the CDR3 DNA reads TGTGCCAGCAGTTTACCCGCCTACGAGCAGTACTTC. Protein: CASSLPAYEQYF.

V gene TRBV9 combines with J gene TRBJ2-3, with D possibly being TRBD1 (6 bases). CDR1 is SGDLS and CDR2 is YYNGEE in the germline V gene. The CDR3 spans 16 residues. Trimming took 2 bases from V and 4 from J, leaving 17 bases between them. For the CDR3, the DNA is TGTGCCAGCAGCGTTTCACCGGGACACGGCGCAGATACGCAGTATTTT. This codes for CASSVSPGHGADTQYF.